One and the same sample provided the 28 T cell receptor beta chains below, sequenced in a study of blood T cell repertoires in COVID-19. Assay used: immunoSEQ multiplex PCR; TCRdb lists only in-frame clones, some missing. Of 200,000 to 250,000 clones listed, around nine tenths were seen once; the top ten hold around 7.3%. Sequencing was performed on peripheral blood. The receptors originated from a woman aged 70 to 79 with active or convalescent COVID-19.

The CDR3 spells CASTPGQGLNQPQHF. The CDR3 DNA is TGTGCCAGTACCCCCGGACAGGGGCTAAATCAGCCCCAGCATTTT. The gene calls are TRBV19 and TRBJ1-5, with 9 bases aligning to TRBD1. Germline-derived CDR1 and CDR2 are LNHDA and SQIVND (reference sequence). This CDR3 is built from 15 residues. V lost 7 bases, J lost 4 bases, and 8 bases stayed unmatched.

This chain links TRBV7-9 with TRBJ1-2; TRBD1 aligns across 7 bases. This CDR3 region has 14 residues. CDR1 is SEHNR, CDR2 FQNEAQ, per germline (reference sequence). With V trimmed by 5 bases and J by 6 bases, 9 bases remained unmatched. The CDR3: CASSPLGTADGYTF. The CDR3 DNA sequence: TGTGCCAGCAGCCCTCTTGGGACAGCAGATGGCTACACCTTC.

This chain joins TRBV19 and TRBJ1-1; D is ambiguous. CDR3 length equals 13 residues. Per the germline V gene, CDR1 is LNHDA and CDR2 is SQIVND (reference sequence). Trimming shortened V by 5 bases and J by 8 bases, and 15 bases separated the two germline ends. The DNA of the CDR3 is TGTGCCAGTAGTTCCTCGGGGAAGGCGGAAGCTTTCTTT. This encodes CASSSSGKAEAFF. The full variable domain, with the rest looked up from reference TRBV19 and TRBJ1-1, is DGGITQSPKYLFRKEGQNVTLSCEQNLNHDAMYWYRQDPGQGLRLIYYSQIVNDFQKGDIAEGYSVSREKKESFPLTVTSAQKNPTAFYLCASSSSGKAEAFFGQGTRLTVV.

The chain recombines TRBV5-4 with TRBJ1-3; the D gene is possibly TRBD1 (5 bases). Germline CDR1 reads SGHNT; CDR2 reads YYREEE (reference sequence). The CDR3 has 16 amino acids. V was clipped by 0 bases and J by 0 bases, with 10 bases between them. The CDR3 region has the DNA TGTGCCAGCAGCTTGGGGGGAGGGGTCTCTGGAAACACCATATATTTT. Translating gives CASSLGGGVSGNTIYF.

This chain connects TRBV5-5 to TRBJ1-3; the D is unclear. Per the germline V gene, CDR1 is SGHKS and CDR2 is YYEKEE (reference sequence). The CDR3 has 16 residues. V was clipped by 2 bases and J by 4 bases, with 16 bases between them. This CDR3 reads CASSFPVSPAGNTIYF. CDR3 bases: TGTGCCAGCAGCTTTCCGGTCTCCCCTGCCGGAAACACCATATATTTT.

The V call is TRBV10-3, the J call TRBJ2-3; D possibly corresponds to TRBD1 (5 bases). This CDR3 has 13 amino acids. Between the trimmed V and J ends, which lost 7 bases and 2 bases, there was a span of 10 bases. In germline, CDR1 is ENHRY, CDR2 SYGVKD. CDR3 protein: CAIKDKITDTQYF. CDR3 nucleotide sequence: TGTGCCATCAAGGACAAAATCACAGATACGCAGTATTTT.

This chain links TRBV9 with TRBJ2-2; 10 bases match TRBD1. The CDR3 has 16 amino acids. V was pared by 3 bases and J by 4 bases, with 6 bases of the junction left unmatched. Germline values: CDR1 SGDLS, CDR2 YYNGEE. The DNA for the CDR3 is TGTGCCAGCAGCGCTTCGGGACAGGGGATCACCGGGGAGCTGTTTTTT. It yields the protein CASSASGQGITGELFF.

This clone was detected only a few times. The rearrangement links TRBV29-1 to TRBJ2-1, with D uncertain. The V end was cut by 4 bases, the J end by 9 bases, with 13 bases between. This CDR3 has 12 residues. Germline CDR1 SQVTM, CDR2 ANQGSEA. The CDR3 loop is CSVGGSALEQFF. DNA of the CDR3: TGCAGCGTTGGAGGCAGCGCCCTTGAGCAGTTCTTC.

For the CDR3, the DNA is TGTGCCAGCAGCGTAGTCGGGGTGTATGGAAACACCATATATTTT. It encodes CASSVVGVYGNTIYF. This chain connects TRBV9 to TRBJ1-3; D not certain. The CDR3 consists of 15 residues. The ends were cut back, 0 bases at V and 3 bases at J, with 10 bases in the middle. Looked up from germline, CDR1 is SGDLS and CDR2 is YYNGEE.

This chain joins TRBV29-1 and TRBJ1-2; 8 bases align to TRBD1. With V trimmed by 7 bases and J by 3 bases, 7 bases remained unmatched. CDR1 SQVTM and CDR2 ANQGSEA come from the germline V gene. This CDR3 comprises 13 residues. The CDR3 here is CSARQDRDYGYTF. The CDR3 DNA is TGCAGCGCCCGACAGGACAGGGACTATGGCTACACCTTC.

This sequence joins TRBV29-1 and TRBJ1-5; D uncertain. V was shortened by 7 bases and J by 7 bases, with 17 bases between the two germline ends. Per germline, CDR1 SQVTM and CDR2 ANQGSEA. The CDR3 has 13 residues. The CDR3 loop is CSALSGLGQPQHF. The CDR3 DNA reads TGCAGCGCCCTTAGCGGGCTGGGGCAGCCCCAGCATTTT. The full variable domain, its missing parts supplied by reference TRBV29-1 and TRBJ1-5, is SAVISQKPSRDICQRGTSLTIQCQVDSQVTMMFWYRQQPGQSLTLIATANQGSEATYESGFVIDKFPISRPNLTFSTLTVSNMSPEDSSIYLCSALSGLGQPQHFGDGTRLSIL.

The rearrangement links TRBV4-1 to TRBJ1-4; 8 positions agree with TRBD1. The CDR3 is 18 residues long. J was trimmed by 3 bases and V by 0 bases; bases with no gene match: 9. The germline CDR1 and CDR2 sequences are MGHRA and YSYEKL. This chain's CDR3 is CASSQDFGETGANEKLFF. CDR3 sequence (DNA): TGCGCCAGCAGCCAAGATTTCGGGGAGACAGGGGCTAATGAAAAACTGTTTTTT.

V and J are TRBV6-6 and TRBJ2-1, with 8 bases that match TRBD1. V shed 2 bases and J 6 bases; nucleotides not matched to a gene: 6. Per germline, CDR1 MNHNY and CDR2 SVGAGI (reference sequence). The length of the CDR3 is 15 residues. The CDR3 DNA reads TGTGCCAGCAGTTACGGGCAGGGGGCTTTCAATGAGCAGTTCTTC. Residues: CASSYGQGAFNEQFF.

The rearrangement links TRBV4-3 to TRBJ2-7; 9 bases are shared with TRBD1. The CDR3 consists of 14 residues. V dropped 2 bases and J dropped 5; count of bases not matched to a gene: 4. Germline V lookup: CDR1 LGHNA, CDR2 YSLEER. The CDR3 spells CASSQWDRDDEQYF. The CDR3 DNA reads TGCGCCAGCAGCCAATGGGACAGGGACGACGAGCAGTACTTC.

The chain recombines TRBV5-4 with TRBJ1-1; D not certain. V shed 7 bases and J shed 0 bases, with 7 bases lying between them. Germline CDR1 is SGHNT and CDR2 is YYREEE (reference sequence). The CDR3 is 12 amino acids. As DNA, the CDR3 is TGTGCCAGCTCCGGGGTGAACACTGAAGCTTTCTTT. Translating it yields CASSGVNTEAFF.

This rearrangement joins TRBV7-9 to TRBJ1-2, with D tentatively TRBD1 (5 bases). This CDR3 is built from 14 residues. CDR1 SEHNR and CDR2 FQNEAQ come from the germline V gene (reference sequence). V lost 6 bases to trimming and J lost 0 bases, with 11 bases between them. CDR3 DNA: TGTGCCAGCAGTCCGACAGACCCTAACTATGGCTACACCTTC. It codes for CASSPTDPNYGYTF.

The V and J genes are TRBV14 and TRBJ2-2, with D possibly matching TRBD1 (6 bases). The germline CDR1 and CDR2 sequences are SGHDN and FVKESK. CDR3 length equals 17 residues. V was pared by 3 bases and J by 7 bases, with 21 bases between. The CDR3 DNA sequence: TGTGCCAGCAGCCATAATAGACCAGACTTGACAGGCGGGGAGCTGTTTTTT. Amino acids: CASSHNRPDLTGGELFF.

The rearrangement uses TRBV4-3 and TRBJ1-5; weak D call: TRBD1 (5 bases). V was trimmed by 0 bases and J by 7 bases, leaving 13 bases between them. Germline V gives CDR1 LGHNA, CDR2 YSLEER. This CDR3 is built from 15 residues. CDR3 protein: CASSQDARGRQPQHF. The CDR3 region has the DNA TGCGCCAGCAGCCAAGATGCTAGGGGCCGACAGCCCCAGCATTTT.

A remark on this clone: Other DNA sequences in the sample encode the same CDR3. The chain carries TRBV7-2 and TRBJ2-1; D gene uncertain. Trimming stripped 5 bases from V and 0 bases from J, with 11 bases between. Germline V gene sequence: CDR1 SGHTA, CDR2 FQGNSA. This CDR3 has 15 amino acids. The CDR3 protein is CASSLTLSSYNEQFF. In DNA form, the CDR3 reads TGTGCCAGCAGCCTAACCCTGAGCTCCTACAATGAGCAGTTCTTC.

The V and J genes are TRBV5-1 and TRBJ1-6; D is unresolved. CDR3 length: 14 residues. Germline loops: CDR1 SGHRS, CDR2 YFSETQ. Trimming took off 7 bases at V and 7 bases at J, with 15 bases between the two ends. The CDR3 DNA reads as TGCGCCAGCTTCGATTTGGGAGCCAATTCACCCCTCCACTTT. It encodes CASFDLGANSPLHF.

CDR3 bases: TGTGCCAGCAGTCCCTCAAAGGGAGTAAGCAATCAGCCCCAGCATTTT. As protein: CASSPSKGVSNQPQHF. This rearrangement joins TRBV6-2 or TRBV6-3 to TRBJ1-5; no clear D gene. Trimming left V 5 bases short and J 1 base short, with 15 bases between. The germline gives CDR1 MNHEY, CDR2 SVGEGT. The CDR3 covers 16 residues.

The V call is TRBV6-5, the J call TRBJ1-5; a weak D match, TRBD1 (5 bases). CDR3 size: 15 residues. Deletions cut 0 bases from V and 7 bases from J, with 13 bases between. The germline V gene encodes CDR1 MNHEY and CDR2 SVGAGI. The CDR3 reads CASSYSQEGWQPQHF. CDR3 nucleotide sequence: TGTGCCAGCAGTTACTCGCAGGAGGGGTGGCAGCCCCAGCATTTT.

This chain uses TRBV5-1 with TRBJ1-1; 11 bases align to TRBD1. Trimming took 0 bases from V and 3 from J; bases not matched to a gene: 4. Germline V CDR1 and CDR2: SGHRS, YFSETQ. This CDR3 comprises 16 residues. The CDR3 is CASSLGRDRGDTEAFF. The DNA of the CDR3 is TGCGCCAGCAGCTTGGGCCGGGACAGGGGGGACACTGAAGCTTTCTTT.

About this clone: At the DNA level, this CDR3 is encoded by other sequences in the same sample as well. V usage is TRBV6-5 and J usage is TRBJ1-1; D is undetermined. The CDR3 covers 12 residues. V was cut by 4 bases and J by 7 bases, with 10 bases left in between. Germline V gene data show CDR1 as MNHEY and CDR2 as SVGAGI. CDR3 loop: CASSSPGGEAFF. CDR3 in DNA: TGTGCCAGCAGTTCCCCAGGAGGTGAAGCTTTCTTT.

This chain links TRBV3-1 (or the pseudogene TRBV3-2) with TRBJ1-3, with a weak D call TRBD1 (5 bases). The length of the CDR3 is 17 residues. V gave up 4 bases and J gave up 1 base, with 17 bases separating them. Germline V gene sequence: CDR1 LGHDT, CDR2 YNNKEL (reference sequence). The CDR3 DNA follows: TGTGCCAGCAGCCTGGGAGGGGCGGTAGGGTCTGGAAACACCATATATTTT. Translating gives CASSLGGAVGSGNTIYF.

The V call is TRBV19, the J call TRBJ1-5; tentative D call: TRBD1 (5 bases). The length of the CDR3 is 16 residues. The germline V gene has CDR1 LNHDA and CDR2 SQIVND (reference sequence). V was cut by 4 bases and J by 4 bases, with 17 bases left in between. The CDR3 loop reads CASSTLSPGGNQPQHF. The CDR3 coding sequence is TGTGCCAGTAGTACCCTGTCCCCGGGGGGGAATCAGCCCCAGCATTTT.

This chain uses TRBV29-1 with TRBJ1-1; tentatively, D is TRBD1 (5 bases). V was cut by 6 bases and J by 0 bases, with 11 bases left in between. The CDR3 spans 13 residues. Germline V gene sequence: CDR1 SQVTM, CDR2 ANQGSEA. CDR3 sequence reads: CSVLLRVNTEAFF. CDR3 coding DNA: TGCAGCGTCCTTCTCAGGGTGAACACTGAAGCTTTCTTT.

The rearrangement joins TRBV24-1 to TRBJ2-2; 10 bases are a match to TRBD2. V lost 9 bases and J lost 1; bases outside the gene matches: 4. This CDR3 spans 15 amino acids. The germline gives CDR1 KGHDR, CDR2 SFDVKD. CDR3 nucleotide sequence: TGTGCCACCTCGGGACTAGCGAGGAACACCGGGGAGCTGTTTTTT. This encodes CATSGLARNTGELFF.